One sample yielded the 5 T cell receptor beta chains listed below, sequenced in a study of T cell responses to AZD1222 COVID-19 vaccine. Here immunoSEQ multiplex PCR was the method, and the copy in TCRdb shows in-frame clones only, minus some. The profile shows around 160,000 clones, 82% of them singletons. The sample here was peripheral blood, taken on day 0 of MenACWY control vaccination. The origin of the receptors is an adult in good health.

The J gene is TRBJ1-1, the V gene TRBV18; TRBD1 might be the D (5 bases). The germline V gene has CDR1 KGHSH and CDR2 LQKENI. V was cut by 2 bases and J by 1 base, with 8 bases left in between. CDR3 length: 14 amino acids. In DNA, the CDR3 is TGTGCCAGCTCACCAGGACACCAGAACACTGAAGCTTTCTTT. Its translation: CASSPGHQNTEAFF.

The rearrangement links TRBV30 to TRBJ1-4, with 7 bases fitting TRBD1. The CDR3 covers 15 residues. The V and J ends lost 2 bases and 11 bases, in that order; junction bases with no gene match: 14. Per the germline V gene, CDR1 is GTSNPN and CDR2 is SVGIG (reference sequence). The CDR3 reads CAWSPPGGGPYKLFF. The CDR3 region has the DNA TGTGCCTGGAGTCCCCCAGGGGGGGGCCCCTACAAACTGTTTTTT. Together with reference TRBV30 and TRBJ1-4, the CDR3 gives the full variable domain: SQTIHQWPATLVQPVGSPLSLECTVEGTSNPNLYWYRQAAGRGLQLLFYSVGIGQISSEVPQNLSASRPQDRQFILSSKKLLLSDSGFYLCAWSPPGGGPYKLFFGSGTQLSVL.

This clone showed up just a few times. This chain links TRBV6-2 or TRBV6-3 with TRBJ2-7; a weak D match, TRBD1 (6 bases). The CDR3 loop spans 13 amino acids. Trimming removed 4 bases at V and 3 bases at J, with 10 bases between. The germline V gene has CDR1 MNHEY and CDR2 SVGEGT. This CDR3 is CASSSPGHYEQYF. CDR3 in DNA: TGTGCCAGCAGTTCTCCGGGACACTACGAGCAGTACTTC.

This chain joins TRBV21-1 and TRBJ2-5; the table's D gene call, TRBD1, was not cross checked with the DNA. TRBV21-1 counts as a pseudogene. There are 16 residues in the CDR3. The CDR3 bases are TGTGCCAGCAGCGAATGGGACAGGTGCCCCCAAGAGACCCAGTACTTC. Its translation: CASSEWDRCPQETQYF.

The J gene is TRBJ2-1, the V gene TRBV15; 7 positions agree with TRBD2. Germline V lookup: CDR1 LNHNV, CDR2 YYDKDF (reference sequence). Germline trimming cut 7 bases from V and 6 bases from J; bases unmatched to any gene: 12. The CDR3 is made up of 15 amino acids. In DNA form, the CDR3 reads TGTGCCACCACCGACCCCGGACGGGGGGTCAATGAGCAGTTCTTC. Its translation: CATTDPGRGVNEQFF. The whole variable domain, remainder taken from reference TRBV15 and TRBJ2-1, is DAMVIQNPRYQVTQFGKPVTLSCSQTLNHNVMYWYQQKSSQAPKLLFHYYDKDFNNEADTPDNFQSRRPNTSFCFLDIRSPGLGDTAMYLCATTDPGRGVNEQFFGPGTRLTVL.